Below are 22 T cell receptor beta chains sequenced from a single sample in a study of blood T cell repertoires in COVID-19 (dated by TCRdb to between 2020 and 2021). The method was the immunoSEQ multiplex PCR assay. TCRdb holds this immuneACCESS table with in-frame rearrangements only. Some clones are missing; in checked studies, unresolved V genes explain under half, and the rest has no known cause. This sample lists under 200,000 clones; about 88% were detected once. The ten largest clones add up to roughly 2% of the sample. The sequenced material came from peripheral blood. The receptors here all came from a man aged 50 to 59 who had recovered from COVID-19.

The chain uses TRBV27 and TRBJ1-3; tentative D call: TRBD1 (5 bases). The CDR3 is 14 amino acids. Germline loops: CDR1 MNHEY, CDR2 SMNVEV (reference sequence). Trimming took off 6 bases at V and 0 bases at J, with 9 bases between the two ends. The CDR3 DNA follows: TGTGCCAGCAGACAGGACACCTCTGGAAACACCATATATTTT. It codes for CASRQDTSGNTIYF.

V gene TRBV27 combines with J gene TRBJ2-6, with a possible D match to TRBD1 (5 bases). This CDR3 is 16 amino acids long. Looked up from germline, CDR1 is MNHEY and CDR2 is SMNVEV (reference sequence). V was trimmed by 0 bases and J by 4 bases, leaving 10 bases between them. The CDR3 loop is CASSLSAGYGANVLTF. The CDR3, as DNA: TGTGCCAGCAGTTTATCCGCAGGGTACGGGGCCAACGTCCTGACTTTC.

This rearrangement joins TRBV7-2 to TRBJ1-6, with 10 bases that match TRBD1. The CDR3 length is 15 residues. Germline trimming cut 1 base from V and 8 bases from J; bases unmatched to any gene: 2. CDR1 and CDR2 (germline): SGHTA, FQGNSA. The CDR3 loop is CASSLDGQGDSPLHF. The DNA of the CDR3 is TGTGCCAGCAGCTTAGACGGACAGGGGGATTCACCCCTCCACTTT. The full variable domain, in which reference TRBV7-2 and TRBJ1-6 provide the parts outside the CDR3, is GAGVSQSPSNKVTEKGKDVELRCDPISGHTALYWYRQSLGQGLEFLIYFQGNSAPDKSGLPSDRFSAERTGGSVSTLTIQRTQQEDSAVYLCASSLDGQGDSPLHFGNGTRLTVT.

Note on this clone: The junction does not match germline at one end; this may be a read error. The V gene is TRBV11-2, the J gene TRBJ1-3, with D perhaps matching TRBD1 (5 bases). This CDR3 region has 15 residues. Germline V lookup: CDR1 SGHAT, CDR2 FQNNGV. In nucleotides, the CDR3 is TGTGCCAGCAACTTAAGACAGAGCTCTGGAAACACCATATATTTT. It is translated as CASNLRQSSGNTIYF.

The rearrangement uses TRBV13 and TRBJ2-2, with D possibly matching TRBD2 (7 bases). The CDR3 covers 16 residues. Germline CDR1 PRHDT, CDR2 FYEKMQ (reference sequence). Trimming cost V 4 bases and J 7 bases, with 19 bases left between them. The CDR3 bases are TGTGCCAGCAGCTCCCTTTGGGGGGGGGCCGACGGGGAGCTGTTTTTT. It yields the protein CASSSLWGGADGELFF.

This chain uses TRBV11-1 with TRBJ2-1, with D possibly TRBD2 on 7 matching bases. The CDR3 length is 15 residues. Germline CDR1 is SGHAT and CDR2 is FQDESV (reference sequence). The V and J ends lost 5 bases and 5 bases respectively, with 16 bases between them. The CDR3 sequence: CASSPWGGKDNEQFF. CDR3 DNA: TGTGCCAGCAGCCCATGGGGGGGCAAGGACAATGAGCAGTTCTTC.

The chain recombines TRBV6-5 with TRBJ1-4; 7 bases map to TRBD1. The V segment lost 6 bases and the J segment 7 bases; nucleotides outside the gene matches: 8. The CDR3 has 14 residues. CDR1 is MNHEY and CDR2 is SVGAGI in the germline V gene. The CDR3 sequence is CASSYRGGGEKLFF. CDR3 DNA sequence: TGTGCCAGCAGCTACAGGGGAGGGGGTGAAAAACTGTTTTTT.

The chain links TRBV19 to TRBJ1-3; 7 bases are a match to TRBD1. Trimming at V came to 6 bases and at J to 2 bases, leaving 7 bases not matched to a gene. CDR1 and CDR2 from the germline V gene are LNHDA and SQIVND (reference sequence). The CDR3 has 15 amino acids. The CDR3 DNA sequence: TGTGCCAGTAGACCTACAGGGGCAGCTGGAAACACCATATATTTT. Translated: CASRPTGAAGNTIYF.

This clone was seen a single time. This rearrangement joins TRBV10-2 to TRBJ2-5; a weak D match, TRBD1 (5 bases). The CDR3 loop spans 13 amino acids. Trimming shortened V by 5 bases and J by 5 bases, and 12 bases separated the two germline ends. Germline V CDR1 and CDR2: WSHSY, SAAADI. CDR3 in amino acids: CASSSRVSETQYF. The CDR3 DNA reads TGCGCCAGCAGTAGCAGGGTGTCCGAGACCCAGTACTTC.

This rearrangement joins TRBV28 to TRBJ2-1; tentative D call: TRBD2 (6 bases). V gave up 5 bases and J gave up 0 bases, with 11 bases separating them. Germline V gives CDR1 MDHEN, CDR2 SYDVKM. The CDR3 covers 15 residues. The CDR3 coding sequence is TGTGCCAGCAGTCCCGACGGGAGCTCCTACAATGAGCAGTTCTTC. Translation gives CASSPDGSSYNEQFF.

The rearrangement links TRBV18 to TRBJ2-1, with 8 positions matching TRBD2. This CDR3 spans 13 amino acids. Germline V gives CDR1 KGHSH, CDR2 LQKENI. With 0 bases clipped from V and 9 bases from J, the junction kept 1 base outside the gene matches. The CDR3 DNA reads as TGTGCCAGCTCACCACCCCGGGAGGGTGAGCAGTTCTTC. The encoded protein is CASSPPREGEQFF.

The chain uses TRBV20-1 and TRBJ2-1, with D hard to call. The CDR3 has 10 residues. Germline CDR1 is DFQATT and CDR2 is SNEGSKA (reference sequence). Trimming took 7 bases from V and 7 from J, leaving 8 bases between them. CDR3 protein: CSGELNEQFF. The CDR3 DNA is TGCAGTGGAGAACTGAATGAGCAGTTCTTC.

V and J are TRBV7-2 and TRBJ1-1, with 9 bases fitting TRBD1. The V segment lost 6 bases and the J segment 1 base; nucleotides outside the gene matches: 3. The CDR3 contains 14 residues. Germline lookup yields CDR1 SGHTA and CDR2 FQGNSA. In DNA, the CDR3 is TGTGCCAGCAGGAGGGACAGGGCGAACACTGAAGCTTTCTTT. Protein product: CASRRDRANTEAFF. The full variable domain, in which reference TRBV7-2 and TRBJ1-1 provide the parts outside the CDR3, is GAGVSQSPSNKVTEKGKDVELRCDPISGHTALYWYRQSLGQGLEFLIYFQGNSAPDKSGLPSDRFSAERTGGSVSTLTIQRTQQEDSAVYLCASRRDRANTEAFFGQGTRLTVV.

This clone was detected only once. The CDR3 DNA reads TGTGCCAGCAGTGAAGATGAGGGATCTTCCTACAATGAGCAGTTCTTC. It is translated as CASSEDEGSSYNEQFF. V gene TRBV2 combines with J gene TRBJ2-1; tentative D call: TRBD2 (5 bases). Trimming took 1 base from V and 1 from J, leaving 11 bases between them. Germline CDR1 is SNHLY and CDR2 is FYNNEI. The CDR3 loop spans 16 amino acids.

V gene TRBV7-2 combines with J gene TRBJ1-1; tentatively, D is TRBD1 (6 bases). Trimming took off 5 bases at V and 5 bases at J, with 18 bases between the two ends. The CDR3 runs to 15 residues. The germline V gene has CDR1 SGHTA and CDR2 FQGNSA. CDR3 loop: CASSPDLGAGTEAFF. The CDR3 coding sequence is TGTGCCAGCAGCCCCGATCTGGGGGCAGGAACTGAAGCTTTCTTT.

The chain carries TRBV7-6 and TRBJ2-1; 9 positions agree with TRBD2. Germline V gene sequence: CDR1 SGHVS, CDR2 FNYEAQ. This CDR3 contains 15 residues. V shed 5 bases, J shed 6 bases, and the junction held 8 bases outside the gene matches. The CDR3 sequence: CASSLISGRRNEQFF. As DNA, the CDR3 is TGTGCCAGCAGCCTTATCAGCGGGAGGCGCAATGAGCAGTTCTTC.

The rearrangement uses TRBV20-1 and TRBJ1-5; 8 bases match TRBD1. The CDR3 runs 16 residues. The germline CDR1 and CDR2 sequences are DFQATT and SNEGSKA (reference sequence). V shed 3 bases, J shed 1 base, and the junction held 8 bases outside the gene matches. The DNA for the CDR3 is TGCAGTGCTAGTGCTCAGGGGGCGCGAAGCAATCAGCCCCAGCATTTT. Protein product: CSASAQGARSNQPQHF.

The rearrangement uses TRBV21-1 and TRBJ2-2; the table gives TRBD1 as D, unverified against the DNA. TRBV21-1 is a known pseudogene. This CDR3 spans 20 amino acids. CDR3 DNA sequence: TGTGCCAGCAGCAAAATGGCGTTACTAGACAGGGGGCGAGGCACCGGGGAGCTGTTTTTT. Its translation is CASSKMALLDRGRGTGELFF.

This chain connects TRBV7-8 to TRBJ1-6; D is perhaps TRBD1 (6 bases). The V gene lost 1 base and the J gene lost 5 bases, with 15 bases spanning the gap. The germline V gene has CDR1 SGHVS and CDR2 FQNEAQ. CDR3 length: 17 residues. The CDR3 DNA sequence: TGTGCCAGCAGCTTAGGTCGGGGGGCTGAGAATAATTCACCCCTCCACTTT. Its translation is CASSLGRGAENNSPLHF.

This chain uses TRBV7-2 with TRBJ1-3, with a tentative D call TRBD1 (6 bases). The CDR3 is 14 residues long. Trimming stripped 1 base from V and 5 bases from J, with 9 bases between. Per germline, CDR1 SGHTA and CDR2 FQGNSA. CDR3 bases: TGTGCCAGCAGCTTAGGGACAGAGAGAAACACCATATATTTT. Protein sequence: CASSLGTERNTIYF. Combining the CDR3 with reference TRBV7-2 and TRBJ1-3 gives the whole variable domain GAGVSQSPSNKVTEKGKDVELRCDPISGHTALYWYRQSLGQGLEFLIYFQGNSAPDKSGLPSDRFSAERTGGSVSTLTIQRTQQEDSAVYLCASSLGTERNTIYFGEGSWLTVV.

The CDR3 spells CASSLGREGAEAFF. CDR3 in DNA: TGTGCCAGCAGTTTGGGTAGGGAGGGCGCCGAAGCTTTCTTT. V is TRBV28 and J is TRBJ1-1; D remains unclear. The germline V and J ends were trimmed by 3 bases and 8 bases, with 16 bases remaining between them. The germline V gene encodes CDR1 MDHEN and CDR2 SYDVKM. This CDR3 spans 14 amino acids.

The rearrangement joins TRBV7-3 to TRBJ1-1; no clear D. Germline CDR1 is SGHTA and CDR2 is FQGTGA. Trimming removed 5 bases at V and 7 bases at J, with 14 bases between. This CDR3 has 13 amino acids. This CDR3 reads CASSPRGPLEAFF. CDR3 DNA: TGTGCCAGCAGCCCACGTGGCCCCCTTGAAGCTTTCTTT.